What follows are 31 T cell receptor beta chains derived from one specimen sequenced in a study of blood T cell repertoires in COVID-19. The data were produced by immunoSEQ multiplex PCR, yet TCRdb's version contains in-frame clones alone and is incomplete. Here the sample spans some 450,000 clones, 70% to 90% being singletons. The sample taken for sequencing was peripheral blood. Every receptor here comes from a woman aged 45-65 years with COVID-19, enrolled during active disease.

The rearrangement links TRBV24-1 to TRBJ2-3; possible D gene TRBD2, 6 bases. Germline loops: CDR1 KGHDR, CDR2 SFDVKD. V shed 3 bases and J shed 6 bases, with 15 bases lying between them. This CDR3 comprises 15 residues. CDR3 loop: CATSDARGWADTQYF. The CDR3 coding sequence is TGTGCCACCAGTGATGCGCGGGGATGGGCGGATACGCAGTATTTT.

The chain employs TRBV6-5 and TRBJ1-4; the D gene is possibly TRBD1 (5 bases). Trimming took off 4 bases at V and 0 bases at J, with 12 bases between the two ends. This CDR3 contains 16 residues. The germline V gene encodes CDR1 MNHEY and CDR2 SVGAGI. The CDR3 DNA follows: TGTGCCAGCAGTTCCTGGGGCAGGGCAACTAATGAAAAACTGTTTTTT. It encodes CASSSWGRATNEKLFF.

The chain has TRBV2 and TRBJ2-7, with 8 bases matching TRBD2. The V and J ends lost 6 bases and 4 bases, in that order; junction bases with no gene match: 14. Per the germline V gene, CDR1 is SNHLY and CDR2 is FYNNEI. This CDR3 spans 16 amino acids. CDR3 sequence reads: CASSGPGGEGGYEQYF. The CDR3 coding sequence is TGTGCCAGCAGCGGACCGGGGGGGGAAGGAGGGTACGAGCAGTACTTC.

The chain is built from TRBV9 and TRBJ2-1, with 7 positions matching TRBD1. Per germline, CDR1 SGDLS and CDR2 YYNGEE. There are 13 residues in the CDR3. The V segment lost 0 bases and the J segment 9 bases; nucleotides outside the gene matches: 3. CDR3 amino acids: CASSVAYRGEQFF. CDR3 in DNA: TGTGCCAGCAGCGTAGCGTACAGGGGTGAGCAGTTCTTC.

This sequence joins TRBV10-1 and TRBJ2-3, with TRBD1 matching 9 bases. V lost 4 bases and J lost 3; bases outside the gene matches: 5. From germline, CDR1 is WNHNN and CDR2 SYGVQD (reference sequence). The CDR3 is 15 residues long. CDR3 in DNA: TGCGCCAGCAGTGCCCCCGGGACAGGGACAGATACGCAGTATTTT. This sequence encodes CASSAPGTGTDTQYF.

J is TRBJ2-3 and V is TRBV24-1, with D possibly being TRBD2 (6 bases). The germline CDR1 and CDR2 sequences are KGHDR and SFDVKD. The CDR3 is 15 amino acids. V lost 0 bases, J lost 6 bases, and 12 bases lay in between. For the CDR3, the DNA is TGTGCCACCAGTGATTTGAAGGTAGCGGTGGATACGCAGTATTTT. This codes for CATSDLKVAVDTQYF.

The V gene is TRBV6-5, the J gene TRBJ2-3; 7 positions match TRBD1. CDR3 length: 15 residues. The V gene end was trimmed by 5 bases and the J gene end by 2 bases; junction bases not matched to a gene: 7. CDR1 is MNHEY, CDR2 SVGAGI, per germline. The CDR3 coding sequence is TGTGCCAGCAGTCCTACGGGACAGCCCACAGATACGCAGTATTTT. Protein sequence: CASSPTGQPTDTQYF.

CDR3 amino acids: CASRLGGGPYEQYF. The CDR3 DNA reads TGTGCCAGCAGGCTGGGGGGGGGTCCCTACGAGCAGTACTTC. The V gene is TRBV6-6, the J gene TRBJ2-7, with 7 bases matching TRBD2. V lost 6 bases to trimming and J lost 2 bases; unmatched junction nucleotides: 7. CDR3 length: 14 residues. Germline values: CDR1 MNHNY, CDR2 SVGAGI (reference sequence).

V and J are TRBV11-2 and TRBJ1-2, with 7 bases fitting TRBD1. Germline trimming cut 6 bases from V and 5 bases from J; bases unmatched to any gene: 12. The V gene's germline CDR1 is SGHAT and CDR2 FQNNGV. The CDR3 is made up of 15 amino acids. The CDR3 DNA sequence: TGTGCCAGCAGGCCGACGGGGAGACAGGGATATGGCTACACCTTC. Its protein is CASRPTGRQGYGYTF.

The V and J genes are TRBV6-5 and TRBJ1-1; D is perhaps TRBD1 (5 bases). The germline V gene encodes CDR1 MNHEY and CDR2 SVGAGI. CDR3 length: 15 residues. Trimming left V 0 bases short and J 1 base short, with 9 bases between. The DNA of the CDR3 is TGTGCCAGCAGTTACTCGAGTCAGGGGAACACTGAAGCTTTCTTT. This codes for CASSYSSQGNTEAFF.

This clone was seen a few times. The chain joins TRBV11-3 to TRBJ2-1; D uncertain. Germline V gene lookup returns CDR1 SGHNT and CDR2 YENEEA. The length of the CDR3 is 14 residues. The germline V and J ends were trimmed by 4 bases and 4 bases, with 11 bases remaining between them. The CDR3, as DNA: TGTGCCAGCAGCTCCGGGTCTATGTACAATGAGCAGTTCTTC. It encodes CASSSGSMYNEQFF.

The chain combines TRBV10-3 with TRBJ1-5; 7 bases match TRBD1. The germline gives CDR1 ENHRY, CDR2 SYGVKD. V lost 0 bases and J lost 2; bases outside the gene matches: 16. CDR3 length: 20 amino acids. This chain's CDR3 is CAISESEGRGRNGGNQPQHF. DNA of the CDR3: TGTGCCATCAGTGAGTCCGAGGGTAGGGGGCGAAATGGTGGCAATCAGCCCCAGCATTTT.

J is TRBJ1-4 and V is TRBV5-3; D possibly corresponds to TRBD1 (6 bases). TRBV5-3 is an open reading frame whose function is uncertain. V was shortened by 8 bases and J by 4 bases, with 12 bases between the two germline ends. This CDR3 is built from 13 residues. The CDR3 reads CASTGQRNEKLFF. DNA of the CDR3: TGTGCCAGTACGGGACAACGTAATGAAAAACTGTTTTTT.

The V gene is TRBV3-1 (or the pseudogene TRBV3-2), the J gene TRBJ2-3; 9 bases align to TRBD1. Trimming at V came to 0 bases and at J to 4 bases, leaving 5 bases not matched to a gene. The CDR3 is made up of 16 amino acids. Per germline, CDR1 LGHDT and CDR2 YNNKEL (reference sequence). CDR3 DNA: TGTGCCAGCAGCCAAGAAACAGGGGGCGCGGCAGATACGCAGTATTTT. Translating it yields CASSQETGGAADTQYF.

The table lists this clone with a few counts. The rearrangement uses TRBV10-2 and TRBJ2-3; 9 bases map to TRBD2. This CDR3 contains 16 residues. Per germline, CDR1 WSHSY and CDR2 SAAADI. V shed 4 bases, J shed 6 bases, and the junction held 11 bases outside the gene matches. DNA for the CDR3: TGCGCCAGCAGTGTAGGCGGGGGGGCCAGGTCTGATACGCAGTATTTT. Translating it yields CASSVGGGARSDTQYF.

The chain has TRBV19 and TRBJ2-1; tentatively, D is TRBD2 (5 bases). Germline CDR1 reads LNHDA; CDR2 reads SQIVND (reference sequence). The CDR3 sequence is 14 residues long. The V gene lost 7 bases and the J gene lost 9 bases, with 19 bases spanning the gap. CDR3 amino acids: CASNPGSSVGEQFF. The CDR3 DNA reads TGTGCCAGTAACCCGGGATCCTCCGTCGGTGAGCAGTTCTTC.

V and J are TRBV19 and TRBJ1-5, with 10 bases fitting TRBD1. The V segment lost 5 bases and the J segment 0 bases; nucleotides outside the gene matches: 13. The CDR3 is made up of 19 amino acids. Germline CDR1 reads LNHDA; CDR2 reads SQIVND (reference sequence). The CDR3 DNA reads as TGTGCCAGTAGTCTCTCCCCGGGACAGGGGACCGATAGCAATCAGCCCCAGCATTTT. This translates into CASSLSPGQGTDSNQPQHF.

V usage is TRBV7-2 and J usage is TRBJ2-7; 9 nucleotides line up with TRBD1. Germline CDR1 reads SGHTA; CDR2 reads FQGNSA. The ends lost 7 bases at V and 1 base at J; junction bases unmatched: 8. The CDR3 spans 15 residues. This chain's CDR3 is CASTTGTGNSYEQYF. The CDR3 nucleotides read TGTGCCAGCACCACGGGGACAGGGAATTCCTACGAGCAGTACTTC. Full variable domain (rest looked up from reference TRBV7-2 and TRBJ2-7): GAGVSQSPSNKVTEKGKDVELRCDPISGHTALYWYRQSLGQGLEFLIYFQGNSAPDKSGLPSDRFSAERTGGSVSTLTIQRTQQEDSAVYLCASTTGTGNSYEQYFGPGTRLTVT.

The rearrangement links TRBV19 to TRBJ1-5, with TRBD1 matching 8 bases. The V segment lost 1 base and the J segment 0 bases; nucleotides outside the gene matches: 2. This CDR3 is built from 16 residues. The germline gives CDR1 LNHDA, CDR2 SQIVND (reference sequence). In nucleotides, the CDR3 is TGTGCCAGTAGTATAGGCAGGGGGCTTAGCAATCAGCCCCAGCATTTT. Translation gives CASSIGRGLSNQPQHF. The entire variable domain, with the rest obtained from reference TRBV19 and TRBJ1-5, is as follows: DGGITQSPKYLFRKEGQNVTLSCEQNLNHDAMYWYRQDPGQGLRLIYYSQIVNDFQKGDIAEGYSVSREKKESFPLTVTSAQKNPTAFYLCASSIGRGLSNQPQHFGDGTRLSIL.

A few counts support this clone. J is TRBJ2-7 and V is TRBV30; D possibly uses TRBD1 or TRBD2 (5 bases each). The germline CDR1 and CDR2 sequences are GTSNPN and SVGIG (reference sequence). The CDR3 runs to 12 residues. V was pared by 5 bases and J by 6 bases, with 14 bases between. CDR3 in amino acids: CAWGAGRGEQYF. The CDR3 nucleotides are TGTGCCTGGGGGGCAGGCCGGGGCGAGCAGTACTTC.

The chain links TRBV3-1 (or the pseudogene TRBV3-2) to TRBJ1-3, with 7 positions matching TRBD1. Germline values: CDR1 LGHDT, CDR2 YNNKEL (reference sequence). J lost 3 bases, V lost 4 bases, and 3 bases had no gene match. The CDR3 is made up of 14 amino acids. CDR3 sequence reads: CASSLPGGGNTIYF. The CDR3 DNA is TGTGCCAGCAGCCTCCCAGGGGGTGGAAACACCATATATTTT.

The chain joins TRBV3-1 (or the pseudogene TRBV3-2) to TRBJ2-1; a weak D match, TRBD1 (6 bases). The CDR3 consists of 16 residues. Trimming took off 3 bases at V and 0 bases at J, with 12 bases between the two ends. Germline CDR1 reads LGHDT; CDR2 reads YNNKEL (reference sequence). The CDR3 DNA sequence: TGTGCCAGCAGCCAGCGTTCAGGGGACTCCTACAATGAGCAGTTCTTC. Its protein product is CASSQRSGDSYNEQFF.

The chain uses TRBV2 and TRBJ1-2; 8 bases match TRBD1. Germline CDR1 and CDR2: SNHLY and FYNNEI. V shed 4 bases, J shed 8 bases, and the junction held 9 bases outside the gene matches. This CDR3 has 14 residues. CDR3 residues: CASSGQGQAGGYTF. The CDR3 DNA sequence: TGTGCCAGCAGTGGACAGGGGCAGGCAGGCGGCTACACCTTC.

This chain connects TRBV6-5 to TRBJ2-6; 7 bases are a match to TRBD1. V lost 5 bases, J lost 2 bases, and 3 bases stayed unmatched. Germline V CDR1 and CDR2: MNHEY, SVGAGI. This CDR3 has 15 residues. CDR3 nucleotide sequence: TGTGCCAGCAGTCGTACAGGGGCTGGGGCCAACGTCCTGACTTTC. Translated: CASSRTGAGANVLTF.

The genes are TRBV6-6 and TRBJ1-5, with TRBD1 matching 7 bases. The CDR3 runs 15 residues. CDR1 and CDR2 (germline): MNHNY, SVGAGI (reference sequence). After removal of 5 bases from V and 0 bases from J, the junction contained 4 bases not matched to a gene. Here the CDR3 reads CASSRDSYSNQPQHF. The DNA of the CDR3 is TGTGCCAGCAGTCGGGACAGTTATAGCAATCAGCCCCAGCATTTT.

The chain employs TRBV5-1 and TRBJ2-7, with a weak D call TRBD1 (6 bases). V lost 4 bases and J 0 bases, leaving 11 bases between the germline ends. Looked up from germline, CDR1 is SGHRS and CDR2 is YFSETQ. This CDR3 is 14 amino acids long. The DNA of the CDR3 is TGCGCCAGCAGCCAGGGGACAAGCTCCTACGAGCAGTACTTC. Its protein product is CASSQGTSSYEQYF.

The rearrangement joins TRBV7-8 to TRBJ1-2, with a possible D match to TRBD1 (5 bases). Germline-derived CDR1 and CDR2 are SGHVS and FQNEAQ. The CDR3 is 13 amino acids. V gave up 3 bases and J gave up 6 bases, with 11 bases separating them. CDR3 residues: CASSLSRDDGYTF. In DNA form, the CDR3 reads TGTGCCAGCAGCTTGAGCAGGGATGATGGCTACACCTTC.

This clone has only a few counts. The V and J genes are TRBV6-1 and TRBJ1-1, with 8 bases fitting TRBD1. V dropped 1 base and J dropped 10; count of bases not matched to a gene: 5. This CDR3 contains 13 residues. Germline V gene data show CDR1 as MNHNS and CDR2 as SASEGT. DNA for the CDR3: TGTGCCAGCAGTGAAGGTGGCAGGGGGCGAGCTTTCTTT. It translates to CASSEGGRGRAFF.

The rearrangement links TRBV3-1 (or the pseudogene TRBV3-2) to TRBJ2-7; D possibly corresponds to TRBD1 (5 bases). Germline loops: CDR1 LGHDT, CDR2 YNNKEL (reference sequence). The CDR3 spans 15 residues. V was clipped by 7 bases and J by 0 bases, with 16 bases between them. CDR3 protein: CASTSTDSSSYEQYF. The DNA for the CDR3 is TGTGCCAGCACCTCGACAGATTCCTCCTCCTACGAGCAGTACTTC.

This chain joins TRBV7-2 and TRBJ1-5, with D perhaps matching TRBD1 (6 bases). Trimming stripped 8 bases from V and 7 bases from J, with 18 bases between. The CDR3 contains 14 residues. Germline V CDR1 and CDR2: SGHTA, FQGNSA. The CDR3 DNA reads as TGTGCCAGCCGAGAAGTAATCACAGGGCAGCCCCAGCATTTT. Its protein product is CASREVITGQPQHF.

The chain joins TRBV19 to TRBJ1-1, with D possibly being TRBD1 (5 bases). CDR3 length equals 15 residues. The germline CDR1 and CDR2 sequences are LNHDA and SQIVND (reference sequence). V dropped 2 bases and J dropped 5 bases, with 15 bases sitting between them. The CDR3 spells CASSIRRGARTEAFF. The CDR3 nucleotides are TGTGCCAGTAGTATACGAAGGGGCGCGAGAACTGAAGCTTTCTTT.